The 32 T cell receptor beta chains presented below share a single source sample, sequenced in a study of response to subunit inactivated influenza vaccine. TCRdb re-called the RT-PCR reads with MiXCR, one entry per CDR3 protein. The data show about 700,000 distinct CDR3 sequences, approximately 13% seen once. This specimen consisted of PBMCs from blood, obtained less than 15 days before vaccination. Receptor source: a man aged 50 or older who received an inactivated influenza vaccine.

The V and J genes are TRBV28 and TRBJ2-5; D is unresolved. Trimming removed 6 bases from V and 0 bases from J, with 11 bases in between. The CDR3 contains 14 residues. CDR1 and CDR2 (germline): MDHEN, SYDVKM. The CDR3 DNA is TGTGCCAGCAGAGCTAGATCGTACCAAGAGACCCAGTACTTC. Protein sequence: CASRARSYQETQYF.

A word on this clonotype: A much bigger clone sits one base away, suggesting this may be a read error. The chain joins TRBV27 to TRBJ1-6; D is ambiguous. The V end was cut by 6 bases, the J end by 0 bases, with 6 bases between. The CDR3 spans 14 residues. Germline-derived CDR1 and CDR2 are MNHEY and SMNVEV (reference sequence). Here the CDR3 reads CASRWSSYNSPLHF. CDR3 bases: TGTGCCAGCAGGTGGAGCTCCTATAATTCACCCCTCCACTTT.

This clonotype was picked up a small number of times. V is TRBV28 and J is TRBJ1-1; perhaps TRBD1 as D (5 bases). Trimming removed 5 bases from V and 7 bases from J, with 20 bases in between. Germline lookup yields CDR1 MDHEN and CDR2 SYDVKM. The CDR3 covers 15 residues. CDR3 in amino acids: CASSLTGFEGSEAFF. As DNA, the CDR3 is TGTGCCAGCAGTCTCACAGGATTTGAGGGCAGTGAAGCTTTCTTT. The entire variable domain, with the rest obtained from reference TRBV28 and TRBJ1-1, is as follows: DVKVTQSSRYLVKRTGEKVFLECVQDMDHENMFWYRQDPGLGLRLIYFSYDVKMKEKGDIPEGYSVSREKKERFSLILESASTNQTSMYLCASSLTGFEGSEAFFGQGTRLTVV.

This clonotype was detected only a few times. The CDR3 sequence: CASSLASGFQDEQYF. CDR3 coding DNA: TGTGCCAGCAGCTTAGCTTCGGGGTTTCAGGACGAGCAGTACTTC. The chain recombines TRBV7-2 with TRBJ2-7, with D possibly TRBD2 on 5 matching bases. This CDR3 region has 15 residues. Trimming took off 0 bases at V and 5 bases at J, with 14 bases between the two ends. CDR1 and CDR2 (germline): SGHTA, FQGNSA.

This clonotype was recorded many times. The chain employs TRBV6-2 or TRBV6-3 and TRBJ2-2, with 10 bases matching TRBD2. The V segment lost 6 bases and the J segment 5 bases; nucleotides outside the gene matches: 6. The CDR3 totals 15 residues. Germline assignment: CDR1 MNHEY and CDR2 SVGEGT. This CDR3 is CASRPHSGGTGELFF. In DNA, the CDR3 is TGTGCCAGCAGGCCCCATAGCGGGGGGACCGGGGAGCTGTTTTTT.

The genes are TRBV5-8 and TRBJ2-1; 9 positions match TRBD1. Germline V gene sequence: CDR1 SGHTS, CDR2 YDEGEE. After removal of 4 bases from V and 0 bases from J, the junction contained 5 bases not matched to a gene. The length of the CDR3 is 16 residues. The CDR3 sequence is CASSDGQGSSYNEQFF. CDR3 DNA sequence: TGTGCCAGCAGCGACGGACAGGGGAGCTCCTACAATGAGCAGTTCTTC.

The sample holds a few counts of this clonotype. This chain uses TRBV12-3 or TRBV12-4 with TRBJ1-3, with D unclear. V lost 2 bases, J lost 4 bases, and 15 bases lay in between. The CDR3 has 16 residues. CDR3 sequence reads: CASSLPGRPEGNTIYF. In DNA form, the CDR3 reads TGTGCCAGCAGTTTACCCGGACGGCCAGAAGGAAACACCATATATTTT.

The chain has TRBV6-1 and TRBJ2-5, with 8 bases matching TRBD1. The trim removed 5 bases at V and 1 base at J, leaving 3 bases unmatched. Germline CDR1 MNHNS, CDR2 SASEGT. The CDR3 is 14 residues long. In nucleotides, the CDR3 is TGTGCCAGCAGTCGGGACAGGACCCAAGAGACCCAGTACTTC. Its translation: CASSRDRTQETQYF.

This chain joins TRBV4-1 and TRBJ2-5; weak D call: TRBD2 (7 bases). The CDR3 runs to 16 residues. Germline V gene sequence: CDR1 MGHRA, CDR2 YSYEKL. Trimming took 1 base from V and 4 from J, leaving 16 bases between them. The CDR3: CASSQVAGASGETQYF. CDR3 DNA: TGCGCCAGCAGCCAAGTGGCAGGGGCTAGCGGAGAGACCCAGTACTTC.

The rearrangement links TRBV29-1 to TRBJ2-1; weak D call: TRBD1 (5 bases). Germline-derived CDR1 and CDR2 are SQVTM and ANQGSEA. V dropped 4 bases and J dropped 0 bases, with 16 bases sitting between them. This CDR3 region has 16 residues. CDR3 residues: CSVASKGWSSYNEQFF. CDR3 nucleotides: TGCAGCGTTGCGTCTAAGGGGTGGAGCTCCTACAATGAGCAGTTCTTC.

V is TRBV29-1 and J is TRBJ2-1; tentative D call: TRBD2 (6 bases). V was clipped by 4 bases and J by 6 bases, with 13 bases between them. There are 13 residues in the CDR3. Germline values: CDR1 SQVTM, CDR2 ANQGSEA. CDR3 region: CSVVGSGFNEQFF. The CDR3, as DNA: TGCAGCGTTGTTGGTAGCGGATTCAATGAGCAGTTCTTC.

The chain couples TRBV12-3 or TRBV12-4 to TRBJ1-3; unclear D gene. V was clipped by 4 bases and J by 0 bases, with 16 bases between them. This CDR3 is built from 17 residues. CDR3 protein: CASSSRGLLSSGNTIYF. The CDR3 coding sequence is TGTGCCAGCAGTTCCAGAGGGCTGCTGAGCTCTGGAAACACCATATATTTT.

The genes are TRBV12-3 or TRBV12-4 and TRBJ2-4, with D perhaps being TRBD1 or TRBD2 (5 bases each). V lost 5 bases and J lost 7, with 18 bases in between. The CDR3 has 15 amino acids. The CDR3 region has the DNA TGTGCCAGCAGTCGGACCCCGGGGCTTCCTAACATTCAGTACTTC. It codes for CASSRTPGLPNIQYF.

The chain uses TRBV6-1 and TRBJ2-2, with D possibly being TRBD2 (6 bases). The CDR3 length is 17 residues. The germline CDR1 and CDR2 sequences are MNHNS and SASEGT. With 6 bases removed from V and 4 bases from J, the gap between germline ends came to 21 bases. CDR3 region: CASRIQAVRGSTGELFF. Here the CDR3 DNA reads TGTGCCAGCAGGATCCAGGCTGTCCGGGGGAGCACCGGGGAGCTGTTTTTT.

This clonotype occurred a few times. This sequence joins TRBV29-1 and TRBJ1-1, with TRBD1 identical over 8 bases. CDR1 SQVTM and CDR2 ANQGSEA come from the germline V gene. Germline trimming cut 2 bases from V and 6 bases from J; bases unmatched to any gene: 5. The CDR3 extends over 13 amino acids. CDR3 sequence: CSVESTGGSEAFF. For the CDR3, the DNA is TGCAGCGTTGAATCAACAGGGGGGTCTGAAGCTTTCTTT.

The chain carries TRBV7-2 and TRBJ2-7; 14 nucleotides agree with TRBD2. CDR1 SGHTA and CDR2 FQGNSA come from the germline V gene. The trim removed 2 bases at V and 6 bases at J, leaving 6 bases unmatched. The CDR3 consists of 16 residues. CDR3 residues: CASSLRGTSGGSEQYF. As DNA, the CDR3 is TGTGCCAGCAGCTTAAGGGGGACTAGCGGGGGAAGCGAGCAGTACTTC.

This clonotype was seen once. The J gene is TRBJ2-3, the V gene TRBV5-1; no clear D. There are 15 residues in the CDR3. Germline-derived CDR1 and CDR2 are SGHRS and YFSETQ. Trimming removed 5 bases from V and 0 bases from J, with 13 bases in between. The CDR3 region has the DNA TGCGCCAGCAGTTGGCTAACCCCTAGCACAGATACGCAGTATTTT. This codes for CASSWLTPSTDTQYF.

This clonotype was seen repeatedly, ten times or more. The rearrangement links TRBV2 to TRBJ2-7; D gene unclear. Trimming took off 9 bases at V and 2 bases at J, with 14 bases between the two ends. Germline CDR1 is SNHLY and CDR2 is FYNNEI. The length of the CDR3 is 13 residues. CDR3 residues: CASWTDRTYEQYF. In nucleotides, the CDR3 is TGTGCCAGTTGGACGGACCGGACCTACGAGCAGTACTTC.

The chain joins TRBV7-3 to TRBJ2-1; 7 bases are shared with TRBD2. The CDR3 extends over 15 amino acids. With V trimmed by 6 bases and J by 2 bases, 7 bases remained unmatched. Germline loops: CDR1 SGHTA, CDR2 FQGTGA. CDR3 nucleotide sequence: TGTGCCAGCAGTATCAGGGAGGGCCCCTACAATGAGCAGTTCTTC. Protein sequence: CASSIREGPYNEQFF.

This clonotype has more than one count but fewer than ten. The chain carries TRBV6-1 and TRBJ2-3; D is unresolved. The CDR3 is 16 amino acids. V lost 3 bases, J lost 4 bases, and 17 bases lay in between. The germline CDR1 and CDR2 sequences are MNHNS and SASEGT. In DNA, the CDR3 is TGTGCCAGCAGTGACCGGGCCCACAACGGTCCAGATACGCAGTATTTT. This gives the protein CASSDRAHNGPDTQYF.

The rearrangement uses TRBV4-3 and TRBJ2-3; tentatively, D is TRBD1 or TRBD2 (5 bases each). CDR1 LGHNA and CDR2 YSLEER come from the germline V gene. Trimming stripped 0 bases from V and 2 bases from J, with 15 bases between. CDR3 length: 17 amino acids. CDR3 in DNA: TGCGCCAGCAGCCAAGATAGGGGCGGGTTTTTCACAGATACGCAGTATTTT. This codes for CASSQDRGGFFTDTQYF.

V usage is TRBV5-1 and J usage is TRBJ1-1; 8 nucleotides match TRBD1. The CDR3 length is 16 residues. Germline CDR1 and CDR2: SGHRS and YFSETQ. Trimming removed 4 bases from V and 0 bases from J; junction bases left unmatched: 8. CDR3 residues: CASSLKDRGLNTEAFF. For the CDR3, the DNA is TGCGCCAGCAGCCTAAAAGACAGGGGCCTGAACACTGAAGCTTTCTTT.

This clonotype showed up just a few times. The chain couples TRBV7-2 to TRBJ1-3; 8 nucleotides align to TRBD1. CDR1 and CDR2 from the germline V gene are SGHTA and FQGNSA. The CDR3 contains 17 residues. V was clipped by 0 bases and J by 0 bases; unmatched bases: 4. The DNA of the CDR3 is TGTGCCAGCAGCTTAGCAGGGACAGGCCTCTCTGGAAACACCATATATTTT. Translated: CASSLAGTGLSGNTIYF.

The gene calls are TRBV20-1 and TRBJ2-7; 9 nucleotides agree with TRBD2. Germline trimming cut 3 bases from V and 3 bases from J; bases unmatched to any gene: 6. CDR1 is DFQATT and CDR2 is SNEGSKA in the germline V gene (reference sequence). CDR3 size: 14 residues. The CDR3 region has the DNA TGCAGTGCTAGGAATAGCGGGAGAAACTACGAGCAGTACTTC. Its translation is CSARNSGRNYEQYF.

This clonotype has a handful of counts. The chain joins TRBV4-3 to TRBJ1-1; 7 bases fit TRBD1. V was clipped by 1 base and J by 3 bases; unmatched bases: 5. CDR1 is LGHNA, CDR2 YSLEER, per germline. The CDR3 is 15 residues long. The CDR3 nucleotides read TGCGCCAGCAGCCAAGGAGACAGGGTGTACACTGAAGCTTTCTTT. This codes for CASSQGDRVYTEAFF.

The chain couples TRBV4-3 to TRBJ2-1; 11 bases are shared with TRBD2. Germline CDR1 is LGHNA and CDR2 is YSLEER. This CDR3 spans 15 amino acids. V gave up 3 bases and J gave up 8 bases; unmatched junction bases: 6. The CDR3 region has the DNA TGCGCCAGCAGCCAGTATAGCGGGGGGGAAGATGAGCAGTTCTTC. Its translation: CASSQYSGGEDEQFF.

The CDR3 coding sequence is TGTGCCAGCAGCCCCAGGACCTCCGGGTTGAAGACCCAGTACTTC. Its protein product is CASSPRTSGLKTQYF. The genes are TRBV7-9 and TRBJ2-5, with D hard to call. Germline loops: CDR1 SEHNR, CDR2 FQNEAQ (reference sequence). V was cut by 5 bases and J by 6 bases, with 19 bases left in between. This CDR3 has 15 amino acids.

The chain joins TRBV5-1 to TRBJ2-2, with TRBD1 matching over 7 bases. Germline V CDR1 and CDR2: SGHRS, YFSETQ. Trimming cost V 2 bases and J 5 bases; bases outside gene matches: 9. The CDR3 covers 16 residues. The CDR3 DNA follows: TGCGCCAGCAGCTTAAGTATCACAGGGGTGACCGGGGAGCTGTTTTTT. Translated: CASSLSITGVTGELFF.

This clonotype was detected many times. The CDR3 loop is CASSPRSGGNGEQYF. As DNA, the CDR3 is TGTGCCAGCAGCCCCCGGTCGGGCGGGAATGGTGAGCAGTACTTC. The chain links TRBV5-5 to TRBJ2-7, with D possibly being TRBD2 (6 bases). The V gene lost 4 bases and the J gene lost 7 bases, with 21 bases spanning the gap. Germline lookup yields CDR1 SGHKS and CDR2 YYEKEE (reference sequence). This CDR3 region has 15 residues.

This clonotype was found a few times. The chain uses TRBV7-2 and TRBJ2-4, with 8 bases fitting TRBD2. J gave up 8 bases and V 5 bases, and 11 bases lay outside the gene matches. This CDR3 is 15 amino acids long. Germline values: CDR1 SGHTA, CDR2 FQGNSA. The CDR3 sequence is CASSPTAGGIDIQYF. The CDR3 nucleotides read TGTGCCAGCAGCCCCACGGCGGGAGGTATTGACATTCAGTACTTC.

The V call is TRBV7-9, the J call TRBJ2-1; D is possibly TRBD1 (5 bases). Germline-derived CDR1 and CDR2 are SEHNR and FQNEAQ (reference sequence). V lost 5 bases to trimming and J lost 9 bases, with 17 bases between them. The CDR3 has 14 amino acids. The CDR3 DNA reads as TGTGCCAGCAGCCTCTCGAGCAGGGCAGCTGAGCAGTTCTTC. Protein product: CASSLSSRAAEQFF.

The chain joins TRBV5-1 to TRBJ2-7, with 7 bases that match TRBD1. Unmatched junction bases numbered 9, after V lost 4 bases and J lost 2 bases. Germline loops: CDR1 SGHRS, CDR2 YFSETQ. The CDR3 length is 15 residues. The CDR3 protein is CASSQGQTGAYEQYF. In DNA, the CDR3 is TGCGCCAGCAGCCAGGGACAGACTGGAGCCTACGAGCAGTACTTC.